One T cell receptor (beta chain) is described in this entry. The target antigen is unknown. Using immunoSEQ multiplex PCR, the repertoire was profiled, and TCRdb retains in-frame clones only, with some absent. Of about 34,000 clones listed, 90% to 95% were seen once; the top ten hold about an eighth. This specimen belongs to a study of T cells in tuberculosis. Study-wide results and caveats: Smaller alpha distances in active tuberculosis partly reflected shorter CDR3-alpha lengths. Smaller distances to GMM-specific TCRs suggested their expansion in active tuberculosis.

This CDR3 is 16 amino acids long. The germline CDR1 and CDR2 sequences are SGHRS and YFSETQ. V shed 4 bases, J shed 4 bases, and the junction held 12 bases outside the gene matches. Sample time point: new active TB diagnosis, blood taken before or within 7 days of starting treatment. Each patient had positive sputum smear microscopy and/or positive culture. The receptor's source is an adult with tuberculosis. The chain combines TRBV5-1 with TRBJ2-7, with TRBD1 matching 9 bases. The material sequenced was PBMCs, taken at tuberculosis diagnosis. Here the CDR3 DNA reads TGCGCCAGCAGCCCGAGGCGGGGACAGGGAGATTACGAGCAGTACTTC. Its translation is CASSPRRGQGDYEQYF.